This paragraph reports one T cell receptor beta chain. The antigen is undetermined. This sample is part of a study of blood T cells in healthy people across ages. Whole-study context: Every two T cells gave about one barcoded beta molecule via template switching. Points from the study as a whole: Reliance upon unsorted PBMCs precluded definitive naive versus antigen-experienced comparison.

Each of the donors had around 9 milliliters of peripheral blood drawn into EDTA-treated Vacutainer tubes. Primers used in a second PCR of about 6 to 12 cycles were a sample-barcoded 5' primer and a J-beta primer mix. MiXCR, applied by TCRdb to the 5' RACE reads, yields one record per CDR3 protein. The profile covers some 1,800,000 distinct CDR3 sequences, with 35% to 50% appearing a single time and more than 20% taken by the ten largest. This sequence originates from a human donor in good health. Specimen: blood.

The DNA for the CDR3 is TGTGCCAGCAATTTTCTTAGCACAGATACGCAGTATTTT. Translated, it gives CASNFLSTDTQYF. This chain links TRBV12-3 or TRBV12-4 with TRBJ2-3, with D unclear. V was trimmed by 7 bases and J by 0 bases, leaving 8 bases between them. This CDR3 region has 13 residues.